This T cell receptor (beta chain) was profiled in a study of a mutant IDH1 vaccine in newly diagnosed glioma. Study conclusions and caveats: Pseudoprogression appeared independent of alterations in top peripheral clonotypes.

The assay was immunoSEQ multiplex PCR, and TCRdb's table has in-frame clones only and misses some. The data show tens of thousands of clones, with 70% to 85% seen just once and 3% to 4.5% held by the top ten. V lost 3 bases, J lost 0 bases, and 12 bases lay in between. In germline, CDR1 is KGHSH, CDR2 LQKENI. CDR3 size: 15 residues. The time point denotes: week 11, during vaccination. Doses consisted of 300 ug of mutant IDH1 20-mer peptide each, paired with topical imiquimod. In regard to this clone: Its antigen is currently unknown.

The sequencing here drew on PBMCs, taken from a glioma patient whose treatment included an IDH1 peptide vaccine. The chain carries TRBV18 and TRBJ2-7; D gene uncertain. The TCR was taken from a man aged 25-40 years with glioma. The CDR3 DNA is TGTGCCAGCTCACCGGTTCGGCCGAGCTCCTACGAGCAGTACTTC. Encoded protein: CASSPVRPSSYEQYF.